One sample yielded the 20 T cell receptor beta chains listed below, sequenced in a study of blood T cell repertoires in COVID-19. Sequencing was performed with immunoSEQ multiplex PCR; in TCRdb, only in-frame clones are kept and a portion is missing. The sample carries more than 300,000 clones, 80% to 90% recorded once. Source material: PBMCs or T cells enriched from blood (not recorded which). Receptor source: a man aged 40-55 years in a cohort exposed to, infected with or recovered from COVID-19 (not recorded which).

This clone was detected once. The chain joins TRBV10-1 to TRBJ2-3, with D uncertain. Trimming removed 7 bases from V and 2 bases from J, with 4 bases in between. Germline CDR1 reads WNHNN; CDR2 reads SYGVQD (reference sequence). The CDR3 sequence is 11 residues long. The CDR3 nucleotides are TGCGCCAGCACCTCCACAGATACGCAGTATTTT. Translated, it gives CASTSTDTQYF.

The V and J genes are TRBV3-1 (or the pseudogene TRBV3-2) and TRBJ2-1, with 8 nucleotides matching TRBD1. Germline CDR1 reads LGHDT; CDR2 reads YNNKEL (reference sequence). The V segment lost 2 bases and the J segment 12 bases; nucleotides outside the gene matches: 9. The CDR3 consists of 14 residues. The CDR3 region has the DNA TGTGCCAGCAGCCAATTCGGACAGGGTGATGCGCAGTTCTTC. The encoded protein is CASSQFGQGDAQFF.

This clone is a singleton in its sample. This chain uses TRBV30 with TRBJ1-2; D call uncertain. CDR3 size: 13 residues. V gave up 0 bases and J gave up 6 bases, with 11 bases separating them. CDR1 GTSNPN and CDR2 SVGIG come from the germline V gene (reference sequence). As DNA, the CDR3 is TGTGCCTGGAGTGTACAAGGTCAGGATGGCTACACCTTC. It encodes CAWSVQGQDGYTF.

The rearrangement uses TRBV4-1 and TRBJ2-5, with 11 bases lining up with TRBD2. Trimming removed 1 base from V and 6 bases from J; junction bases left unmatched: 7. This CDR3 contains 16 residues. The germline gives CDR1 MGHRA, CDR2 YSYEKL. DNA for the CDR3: TGCGCCAGCAGCCAAGGGTCGGCTAGCGGGAGGAAGACCCAGTACTTC. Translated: CASSQGSASGRKTQYF.

The CDR3 DNA sequence: TGTGCCAGCAGGGAGCAGGGGATTCAGCCCCAGCATTTT. Protein product: CASREQGIQPQHF. The V and J genes are TRBV28 and TRBJ1-5, with D possibly TRBD1 on 6 matching bases. The V and J ends lost 6 bases and 6 bases respectively, with 12 bases between them. Germline CDR1 reads MDHEN; CDR2 reads SYDVKM. The CDR3 is 13 amino acids.

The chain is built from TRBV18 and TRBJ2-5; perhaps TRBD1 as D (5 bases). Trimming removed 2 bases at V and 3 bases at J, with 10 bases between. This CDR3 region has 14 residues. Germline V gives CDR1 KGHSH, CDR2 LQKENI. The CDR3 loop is CASSPMGLEETQYF. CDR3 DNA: TGTGCCAGCTCACCAATGGGGCTAGAAGAGACCCAGTACTTC.

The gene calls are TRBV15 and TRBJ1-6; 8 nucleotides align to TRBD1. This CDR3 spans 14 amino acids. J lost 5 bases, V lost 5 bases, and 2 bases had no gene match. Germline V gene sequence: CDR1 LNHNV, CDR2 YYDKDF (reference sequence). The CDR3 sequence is CATSYRGDNSPLHF. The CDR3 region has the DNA TGTGCCACCAGCTACAGGGGGGATAATTCACCCCTCCACTTT.

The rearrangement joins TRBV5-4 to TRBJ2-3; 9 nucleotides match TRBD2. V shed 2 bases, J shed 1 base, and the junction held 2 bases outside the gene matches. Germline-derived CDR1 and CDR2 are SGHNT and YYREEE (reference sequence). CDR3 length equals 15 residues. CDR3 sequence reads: CASSFGGRGTDTQYF. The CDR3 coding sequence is TGTGCCAGCAGCTTCGGCGGGAGGGGCACAGATACGCAGTATTTT.

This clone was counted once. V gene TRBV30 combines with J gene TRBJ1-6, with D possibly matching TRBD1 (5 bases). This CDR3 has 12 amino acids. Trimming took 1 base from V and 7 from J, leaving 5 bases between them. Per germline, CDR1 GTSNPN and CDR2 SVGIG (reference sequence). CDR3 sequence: CAWSEGNSPLHF. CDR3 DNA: TGTGCCTGGAGTGAGGGGAATTCACCCCTCCACTTT.

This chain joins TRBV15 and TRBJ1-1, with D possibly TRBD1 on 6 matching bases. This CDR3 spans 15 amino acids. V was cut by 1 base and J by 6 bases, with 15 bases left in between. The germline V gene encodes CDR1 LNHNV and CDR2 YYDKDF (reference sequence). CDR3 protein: CATSRAIQGLSEAFF. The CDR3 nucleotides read TGTGCCACCAGCAGAGCGATTCAGGGGTTGTCTGAAGCTTTCTTT.

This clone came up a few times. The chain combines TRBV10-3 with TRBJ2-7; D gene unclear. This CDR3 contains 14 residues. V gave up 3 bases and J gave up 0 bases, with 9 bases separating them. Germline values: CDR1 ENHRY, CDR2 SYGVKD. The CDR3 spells CAISDRPHSYEQYF. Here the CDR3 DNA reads TGTGCCATCAGTGACAGGCCCCACTCCTACGAGCAGTACTTC.

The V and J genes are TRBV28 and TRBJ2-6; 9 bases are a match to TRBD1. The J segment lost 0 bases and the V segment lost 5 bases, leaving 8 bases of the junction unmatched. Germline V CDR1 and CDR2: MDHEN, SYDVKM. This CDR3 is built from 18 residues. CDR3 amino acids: CASSRGQGILSGANVLTF. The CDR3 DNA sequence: TGTGCCAGCAGTCGCGGACAGGGGATACTCTCTGGGGCCAACGTCCTGACTTTC.

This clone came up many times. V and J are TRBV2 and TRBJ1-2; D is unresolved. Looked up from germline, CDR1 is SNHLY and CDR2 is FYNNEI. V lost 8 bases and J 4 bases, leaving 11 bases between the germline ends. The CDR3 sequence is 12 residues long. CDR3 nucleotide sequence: TGTGCCAGCCTCGCCGAGCCCTATGGCTACACCTTC. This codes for CASLAEPYGYTF.

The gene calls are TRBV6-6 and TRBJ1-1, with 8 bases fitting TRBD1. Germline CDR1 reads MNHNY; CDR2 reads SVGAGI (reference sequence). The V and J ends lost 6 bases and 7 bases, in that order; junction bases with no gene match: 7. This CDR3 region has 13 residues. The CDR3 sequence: CASSRQGQVEAFF. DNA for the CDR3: TGTGCCAGCAGCCGACAGGGGCAAGTTGAAGCTTTCTTT.

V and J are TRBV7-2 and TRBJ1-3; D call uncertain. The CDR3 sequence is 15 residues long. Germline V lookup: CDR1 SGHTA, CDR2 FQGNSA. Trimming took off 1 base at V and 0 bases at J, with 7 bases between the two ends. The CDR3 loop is CASSLDSGSGNTIYF. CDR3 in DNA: TGTGCCAGCAGCTTAGATAGCGGCTCTGGAAACACCATATATTTT.

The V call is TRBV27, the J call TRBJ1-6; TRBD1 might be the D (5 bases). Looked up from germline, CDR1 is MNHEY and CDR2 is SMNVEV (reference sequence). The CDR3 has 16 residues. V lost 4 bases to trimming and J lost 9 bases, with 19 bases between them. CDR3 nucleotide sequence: TGTGCCAGCAGTTCCTCATTTTTGGGGCTAGGTTCACCCCTCCACTTT. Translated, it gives CASSSSFLGLGSPLHF.

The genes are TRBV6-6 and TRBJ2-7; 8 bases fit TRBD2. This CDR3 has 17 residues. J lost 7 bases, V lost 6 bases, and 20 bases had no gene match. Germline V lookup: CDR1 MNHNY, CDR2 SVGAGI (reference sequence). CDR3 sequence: CASSRQISGVSTGEQYF. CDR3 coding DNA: TGTGCCAGCAGCCGACAGATTAGCGGGGTGTCGACGGGGGAGCAGTACTTC.

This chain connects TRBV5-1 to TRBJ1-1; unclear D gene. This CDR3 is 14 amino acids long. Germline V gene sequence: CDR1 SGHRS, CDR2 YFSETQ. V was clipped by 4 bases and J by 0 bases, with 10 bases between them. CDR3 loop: CASSPAGMNTEAFF. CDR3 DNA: TGCGCCAGCAGCCCGGCGGGGATGAACACTGAAGCTTTCTTT.

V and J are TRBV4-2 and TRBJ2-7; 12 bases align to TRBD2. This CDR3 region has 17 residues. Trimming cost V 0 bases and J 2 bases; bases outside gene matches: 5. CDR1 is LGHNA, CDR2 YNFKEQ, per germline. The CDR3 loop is CASSQEGRTSGTYEQYF. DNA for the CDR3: TGTGCCAGCAGCCAAGAAGGGAGGACTAGCGGGACCTACGAGCAGTACTTC.

The CDR3 loop is CASSQTGGEAFF. In DNA, the CDR3 is TGCGCCAGCAGCCAGACAGGAGGTGAAGCTTTCTTT. The rearrangement uses TRBV4-1 and TRBJ1-1; D perhaps matches TRBD1 (6 bases). Trimming stripped 3 bases from V and 7 bases from J, with 9 bases between. This CDR3 is 12 amino acids long. Germline V CDR1 and CDR2: MGHRA, YSYEKL.